The sequence of this TCR beta chain was determined in a study of blood T cell repertoires in COVID-19. Study at large: The origin of the acute and convalescent COVID-19 samples was the United States, Italy and Spain. Sources were T cells, B-cell-depleted T cells, or PBMCs; the material itself was cDNA or gDNA.

The authors' processing: Reference gene primers were amplified, and this amplification served to estimate nucleated cell counts. The assay was immunoSEQ multiplex PCR, and TCRdb's table has in-frame clones only and misses some. V, J and clone size were drawn from that table, and D and trimming were deduced from the DNA. In the table there are some 170,000 clones, 82% of which are singletons. Trimming at V came to 6 bases and at J to 7 bases, leaving 1 base not matched to a gene. CDR3 size: 13 residues. Sample: peripheral blood. The rearrangement joins TRBV12-3 or TRBV12-4 to TRBJ1-6; 9 bases agree with TRBD1. The receptor comes from a woman aged 70-85 years with acute or convalescent COVID-19. The DNA of the CDR3 is TGTGCCAGCAGAGGACAGGGGAATTCACCCCTCCACTTT. It codes for CASRGQGNSPLHF.